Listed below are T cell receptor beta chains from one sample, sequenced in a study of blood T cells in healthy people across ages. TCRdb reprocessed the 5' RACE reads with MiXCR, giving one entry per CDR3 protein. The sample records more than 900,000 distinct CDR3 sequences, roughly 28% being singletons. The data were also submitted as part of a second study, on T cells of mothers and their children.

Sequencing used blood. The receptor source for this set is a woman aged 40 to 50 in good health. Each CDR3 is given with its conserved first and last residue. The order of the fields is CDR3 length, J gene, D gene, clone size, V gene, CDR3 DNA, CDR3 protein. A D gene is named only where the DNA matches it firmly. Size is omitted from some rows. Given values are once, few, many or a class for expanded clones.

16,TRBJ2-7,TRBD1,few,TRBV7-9,TGTGCCAGCAGCGCCGGACAGGGGCCCGTCTCGCGCGAGCAGTACTTC,CASSAGQGPVSREQYF
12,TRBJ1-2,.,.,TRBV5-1,TGCGCCAGCAGCTTTTGGGGTGACGGCTACACCTTC,CASSFWGDGYTF
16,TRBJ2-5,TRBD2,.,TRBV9,TGTGCCAGCAGCCCAACGACTAGCGGGGGGTACAATGAGCAGTACTTC,CASSPTTSGGYNEQYF
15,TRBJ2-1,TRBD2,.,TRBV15,TGTGCCACCAGCAGAGTAAGCGGGGGATACAATGAGCAGTTCTTC,CATSRVSGGYNEQFF
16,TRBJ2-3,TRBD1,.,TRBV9,TGTGCCAGCAGCGCCCCGGGGGACAGGTGGACAGATACGCAGTATTTT,CASSAPGDRWTDTQYF
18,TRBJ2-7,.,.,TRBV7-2,TGTGCCAGCAGCCACGATCGATTCGGCCACCTCGGCACCTACGAGCAGTACTTC,CASSHDRFGHLGTYEQYF
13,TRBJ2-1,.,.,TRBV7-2,TGTGCCAGCAGCTTAGTTAAGGGTGAAGGGCAGTTCTTC,CASSLVKGEGQFF
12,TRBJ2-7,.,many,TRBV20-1,TGCAGTGCTAGAGAGAGCTTCTACGAGCAGTACTTC,CSARESFYEQYF
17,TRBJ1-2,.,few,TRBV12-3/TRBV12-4,TGTGCCAGCATCGAGGGGCAGGGAAGATCACGTATTGCTGGCTACACCTTC,CASIEGQGRSRIAGYTF
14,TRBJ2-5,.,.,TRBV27,TGTGCCAGCAGGTTGTACACAAACCAGGAGACCCAGTACTTC,CASRLYTNQETQYF
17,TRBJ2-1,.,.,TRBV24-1,TGTGCCACCAGTGATCAATCCACAGGGATATCCTACAATGAGCAGTTCTTC,CATSDQSTGISYNEQFF
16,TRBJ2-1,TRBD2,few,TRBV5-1,TGCGCCAGCAGCATCTCAACTAGCGACACTTACAATGAGCAGTTCTTC,CASSISTSDTYNEQFF